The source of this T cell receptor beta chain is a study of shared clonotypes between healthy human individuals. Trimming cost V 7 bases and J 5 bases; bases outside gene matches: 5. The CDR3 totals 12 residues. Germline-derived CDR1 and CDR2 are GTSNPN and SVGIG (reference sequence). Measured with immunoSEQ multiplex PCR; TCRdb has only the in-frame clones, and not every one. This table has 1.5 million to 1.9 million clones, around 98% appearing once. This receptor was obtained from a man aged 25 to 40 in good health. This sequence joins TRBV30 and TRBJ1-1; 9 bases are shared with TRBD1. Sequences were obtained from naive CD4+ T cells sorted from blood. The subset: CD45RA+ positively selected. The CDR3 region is CASGQGLTEAFF. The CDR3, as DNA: TGTGCCTCGGGACAGGGATTAACTGAAGCTTTCTTT.